Below, one T cell receptor (beta chain) is given with its context. What this receptor recognizes is not known. Base-call qualities are not available, and no considerably larger clone is one nucleotide away. The immunoSEQ Assay, a bias-controlled multiplex PCR, was used to amplify TCRbeta CDR3 regions from genomic DNA. The published analysis was carried out like this. The number of nucleated cells in each sample was estimated from the amplification of reference gene primers within the assay. Sequence reads were collapsed and filtered to measure the absolute abundance of every unique TCRbeta CDR3 rearrangement. For each sample, productive Simpson clonality was calculated as the square root of Simpson's diversity index across productive rearrangements. The source is immuneACCESS, and TCRdb retained only in-frame sequences with V and J called. Part of the clones is not carried over; for the studies checked, unresolved V genes explain less than half of this, and the remainder is unexplained. Clone size and the V and J calls come from that table; the DNA yielded D and trimming. Here the sample has approximately 270,000 clones; roughly 90% occur a single time. The ten top clones hold 1.9% of the sample.

Germline trimming: 1 base from V, 7 bases from J; junction bases outside gene matches: 1. The CDR3 starts with the cysteine, ends with the phenylalanine, and has 14 residues. The read is trimmed to its CDR3 DNA, 42 bases read in frame from base 1. CDR1 and CDR2, per the germline V gene, are MGHRA and YSYEKL. The sample comes from a study of blood T cell repertoires in COVID-19 (dated by TCRdb to about 2020). As for the study more broadly: The collaborator samples originated in the United States, Italy and Spain and spanned the acute and convalescent phases of COVID-19. The material from the prospective study consisted of cDNA or gDNA derived from T cells, B-cell-depleted T cells, or PBMCs. Subjects who had been exposed to COVID-19, were actively infected with it, or had recovered from it provided the deeply sampled blood TCRbeta repertoires that made up the dataset. A freely available public database, intended as a resource for researchers studying the immune response to SARS-CoV-2, is where the repertoires were released. The samples were drawn from two sources: the first 160 participants of the ongoing ImmuneRACE study, and 1,254 subjects contributed by 6 global collaborators. A de-identified subject ID, COVID-19 status, age in years and sex were almost always included in the sample metadata. Where available, HLA class I and class II types were taken from metadata supplied by the sample provider and were not determined by assay-based typing.

What the work shows at the level of the full study, not this receptor alone: Clinical and demographic metadata were provided uncurated, with the amount varying by source and participant.

In the prospective study, participants were roughly 18 to 100 years old, resided in about two dozen geographic areas of the United States, and were enrolled through a virtual design. To assign participants to cohorts, the prospective study relied on clinical history that participants themselves reported in a screening survey and a study questionnaire. For ImmuneRACE Cohort 3, a participant was defined as recovered based on two consecutive negative NP/OP PCR tests, clearance by a healthcare professional, or resolution of symptoms. In the prospective study, mobile phlebotomists collected whole blood, serum and a nasopharyngeal or oropharyngeal swab from each participant. Prospective study participants could optionally give additional blood draws and questionnaires over an approximately 2-month period. Prospective study blood samples were shipped either frozen or at room temperature before DNA extraction.

The V gene is TRBV4-1 and the J gene is TRBJ2-1; 10 middle bases align to TRBD2. The TCR comes from a woman aged 60 to 75 who had recovered from COVID-19. The material sequenced was PBMCs or T cells enriched from blood (not recorded which). The DNA is TGCGCCAGCAGCCAAGGACTAGCGGGTAATGAGCAGTTCTTC. Translated, this gives CASSQGLAGNEQFF.